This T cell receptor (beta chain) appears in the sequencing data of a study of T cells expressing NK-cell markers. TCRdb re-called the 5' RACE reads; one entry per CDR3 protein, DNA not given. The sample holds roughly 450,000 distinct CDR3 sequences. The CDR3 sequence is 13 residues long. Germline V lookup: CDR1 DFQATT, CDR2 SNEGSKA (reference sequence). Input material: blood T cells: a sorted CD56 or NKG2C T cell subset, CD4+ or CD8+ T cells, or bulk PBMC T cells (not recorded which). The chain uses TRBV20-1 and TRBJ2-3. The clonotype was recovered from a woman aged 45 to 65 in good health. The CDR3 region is CSARSPAADTQYF.